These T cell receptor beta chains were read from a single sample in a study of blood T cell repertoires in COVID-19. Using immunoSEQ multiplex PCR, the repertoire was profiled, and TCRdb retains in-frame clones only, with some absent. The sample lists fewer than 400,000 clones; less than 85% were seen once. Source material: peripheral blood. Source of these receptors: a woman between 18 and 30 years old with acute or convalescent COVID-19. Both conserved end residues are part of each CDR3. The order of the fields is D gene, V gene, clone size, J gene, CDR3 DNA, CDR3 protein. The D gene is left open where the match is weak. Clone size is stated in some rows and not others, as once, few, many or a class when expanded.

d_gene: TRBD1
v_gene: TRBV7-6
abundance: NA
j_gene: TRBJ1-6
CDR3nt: TGTGCCAGCAGCTTATCGACAGGGCCCTATAATTCACCCCTCCACTTT
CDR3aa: CASSLSTGPYNSPLHF

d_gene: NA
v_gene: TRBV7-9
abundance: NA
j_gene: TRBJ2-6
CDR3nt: TGTGCCAGCAGCTTAGCGGGCGGGGAAGGTCGAGGGGCCAACGTCCTGACTTTC
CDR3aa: CASSLAGGEGRGANVLTF

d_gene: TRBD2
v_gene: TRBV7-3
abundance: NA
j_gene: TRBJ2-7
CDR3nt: TGTGCCAGCAGCTTGGGGGAGGGAGAGGAGCAGTACTTC
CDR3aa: CASSLGEGEEQYF

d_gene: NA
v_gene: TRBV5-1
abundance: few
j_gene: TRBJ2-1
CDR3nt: TGCGCCAGCAGAACGGGGGGCGACTCCTACAATGAGCAGTTCTTC
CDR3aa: CASRTGGDSYNEQFF

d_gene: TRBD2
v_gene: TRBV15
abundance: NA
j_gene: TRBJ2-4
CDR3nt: TGTGCCACCAGCACGAGCCCATCCGGGAGGAACATTCAGTACTTC
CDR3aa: CATSTSPSGRNIQYF

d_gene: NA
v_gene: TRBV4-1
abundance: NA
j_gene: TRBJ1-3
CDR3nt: TGCGCCAGCAGCCAAGGGGGGGATGGAAACACCATATATTTT
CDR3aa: CASSQGGDGNTIYF

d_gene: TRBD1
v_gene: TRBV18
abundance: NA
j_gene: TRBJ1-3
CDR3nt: TGTGCCAGCTCGGGGACAGCCGTCGGGGTTGGAAACACCATATATTTT
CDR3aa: CASSGTAVGVGNTIYF

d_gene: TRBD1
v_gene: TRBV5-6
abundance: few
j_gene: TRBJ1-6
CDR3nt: TGTGCCAGCAGCTCCCCCAACAGGGGGCATTCACCCCTCCACTTT
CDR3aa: CASSSPNRGHSPLHF

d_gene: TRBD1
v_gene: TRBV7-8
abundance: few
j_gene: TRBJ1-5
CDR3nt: TGTGCCAGCAGCTTAGCGGGGACAGGGGGCGGTGGCAATCAGCCCCAGCATTTT
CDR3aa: CASSLAGTGGGGNQPQHF

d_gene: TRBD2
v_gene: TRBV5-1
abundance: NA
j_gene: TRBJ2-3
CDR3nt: TGCGCCAGCAGCTCCTGGGGTAGCGGGGGTTACACAGATACGCAGTATTTT
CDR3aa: CASSSWGSGGYTDTQYF

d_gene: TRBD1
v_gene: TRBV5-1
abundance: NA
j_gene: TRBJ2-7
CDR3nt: TGCGCCAGCAGCTCCGGAACAGGGGCTAACGAGCAGTACTTC
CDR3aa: CASSSGTGANEQYF

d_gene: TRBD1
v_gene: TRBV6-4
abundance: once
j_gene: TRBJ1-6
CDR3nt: TGTGCCAGCCTGATTTTTGGACAGGATTATAATTCACCCCTCCACTTT
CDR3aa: CASLIFGQDYNSPLHF

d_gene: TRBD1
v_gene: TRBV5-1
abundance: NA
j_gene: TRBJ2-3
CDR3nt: TGCGCCAGCAGCTTGGTCGCAGGGGGCTCTCCAGATACGCAGTATTTT
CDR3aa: CASSLVAGGSPDTQYF

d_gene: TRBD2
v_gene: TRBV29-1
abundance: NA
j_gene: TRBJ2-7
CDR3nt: TGCAGCGTAGACGGGACTAGCGGTTCCTACGAGCAGTACTTC
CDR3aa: CSVDGTSGSYEQYF

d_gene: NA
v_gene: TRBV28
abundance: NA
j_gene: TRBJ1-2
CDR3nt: TGTGCCAGTCTGACAGCTAGCTATGGCTACACCTTC
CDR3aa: CASLTASYGYTF

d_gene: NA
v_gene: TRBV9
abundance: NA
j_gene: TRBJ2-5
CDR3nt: TGTGCCAGCAGCCCGCGAAGGGGGTTTACAGAGACCCAGTACTTC
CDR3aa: CASSPRRGFTETQYF

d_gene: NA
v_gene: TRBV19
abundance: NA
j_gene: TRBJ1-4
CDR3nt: TGTGCCAGTAGCAGACAGGCCACTAATGAAAAACTGTTTTTT
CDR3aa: CASSRQATNEKLFF

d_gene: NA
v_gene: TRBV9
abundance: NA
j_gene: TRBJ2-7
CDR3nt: TGTGCCAGCAGCGTGGACGGACTAAGCTCCTACGAGCAGTACTTC
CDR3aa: CASSVDGLSSYEQYF

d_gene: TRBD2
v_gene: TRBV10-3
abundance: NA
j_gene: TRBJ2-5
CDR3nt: TGTGCCATCAGTGATGAGGCGGGGGGGCAAGAGACCCAGTACTTC
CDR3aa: CAISDEAGGQETQYF

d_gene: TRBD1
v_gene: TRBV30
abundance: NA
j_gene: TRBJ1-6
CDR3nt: TGTGCCTGGAGTGCACTTATACAGGGGGCTAATTCACCCCTCCACTTT
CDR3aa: CAWSALIQGANSPLHF

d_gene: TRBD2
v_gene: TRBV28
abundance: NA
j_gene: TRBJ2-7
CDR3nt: TGTGCCAGCAGTTTTAGCGGGAGGAGTTCAGATTACGAGCAGTACTTC
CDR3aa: CASSFSGRSSDYEQYF

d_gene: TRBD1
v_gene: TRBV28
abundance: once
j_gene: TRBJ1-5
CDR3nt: TGTGCCAGCCAAAGACAGGGACAGCCCCAGCATTTT
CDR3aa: CASQRQGQPQHF

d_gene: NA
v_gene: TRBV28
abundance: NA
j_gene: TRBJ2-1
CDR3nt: TGTGCCAGCAGTTCCAGGGGTTTATTAGCGTACAATGAGCAGTTCTTC
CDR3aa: CASSSRGLLAYNEQFF

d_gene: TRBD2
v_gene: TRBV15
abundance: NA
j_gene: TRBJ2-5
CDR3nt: TGTGCCACCAGCCCCCGGGGCGGAGGCGTTGGGGGGGCCCAGTACTTC
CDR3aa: CATSPRGGGVGGAQYF

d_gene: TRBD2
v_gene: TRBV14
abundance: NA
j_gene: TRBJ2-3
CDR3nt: TGTGCCAGCAGCCAAGGGCAAAGCGGGAGCCGTCATACGCAGTATTTT
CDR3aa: CASSQGQSGSRHTQYF

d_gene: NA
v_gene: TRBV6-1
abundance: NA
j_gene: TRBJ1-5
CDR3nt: TGTGCCAGCAGTGAACAGGGGTGGGGCAATCAGCCCCAGCATTTT
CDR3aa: CASSEQGWGNQPQHF

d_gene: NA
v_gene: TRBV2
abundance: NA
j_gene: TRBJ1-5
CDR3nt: TGTGCCAGCAGTGCTGAGACAAAGGGCAATCAGCCCCAGCATTTT
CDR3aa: CASSAETKGNQPQHF

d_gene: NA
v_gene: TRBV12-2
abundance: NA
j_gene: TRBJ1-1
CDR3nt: TGTGCAAGTCGCTTAGGGCGGACAGTTATGAACACTGAAGCTTTCTTT
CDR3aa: CASRLGRTVMNTEAFF

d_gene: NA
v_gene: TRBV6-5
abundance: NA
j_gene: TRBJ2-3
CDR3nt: TGTGCCAGCTCGGGGGATAGCACAGATACGCAGTATTTT
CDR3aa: CASSGDSTDTQYF

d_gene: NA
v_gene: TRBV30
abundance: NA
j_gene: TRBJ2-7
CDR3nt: TGTGCCTGGAGTGTACAAGCAGGGGTCTACGAGCAGTACTTC
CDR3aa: CAWSVQAGVYEQYF

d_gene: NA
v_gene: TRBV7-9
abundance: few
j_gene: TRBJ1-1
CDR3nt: TGTGCCAGCAGCTATAATTCCGGGACTGAAGCTTTCTTT
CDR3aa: CASSYNSGTEAFF

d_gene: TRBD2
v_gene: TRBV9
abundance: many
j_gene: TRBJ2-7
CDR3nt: TGTGCCAGCACCAGCAGCCCGGGGGGCGAGCAGTACTTC
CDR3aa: CASTSSPGGEQYF

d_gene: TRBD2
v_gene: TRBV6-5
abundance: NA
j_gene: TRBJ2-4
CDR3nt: TGTGCCAGCAGGGAGCGGGGGGGCAGGGACATTCAGTACTTC
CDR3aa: CASRERGGRDIQYF

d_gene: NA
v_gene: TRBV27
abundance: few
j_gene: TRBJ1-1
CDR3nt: TGTGCCAGCAGTCCGGGGGTAAACACTGAAGCTTTCTTT
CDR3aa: CASSPGVNTEAFF

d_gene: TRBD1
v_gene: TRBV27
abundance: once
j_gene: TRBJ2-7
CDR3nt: TGTGCCAGCAGTCCGAGACAGGGGGTGGCGAACGAGCAGTACTTC
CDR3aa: CASSPRQGVANEQYF

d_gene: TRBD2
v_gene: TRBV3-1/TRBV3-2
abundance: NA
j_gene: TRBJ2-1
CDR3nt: TGTGCCAGCAGCCAAGCTGGGGGGGGGATCTTAAACAATGAGCAGTTCTTC
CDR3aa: CASSQAGGGILNNEQFF

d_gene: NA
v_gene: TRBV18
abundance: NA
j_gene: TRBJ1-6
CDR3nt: TGTGCCAGCTCCGGGAGGGGCGGGTCACCCCTCCACTTT
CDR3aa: CASSGRGGSPLHF

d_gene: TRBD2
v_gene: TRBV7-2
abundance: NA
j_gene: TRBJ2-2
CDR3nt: TGTGCCAGCAGCAGACTAGCGGGGGCAAACACCGGGGAGCTGTTTTTT
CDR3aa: CASSRLAGANTGELFF

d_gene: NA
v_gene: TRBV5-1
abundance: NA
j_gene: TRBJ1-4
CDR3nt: TGCGCCAGCAGCTTGGTAGATCCGGGAGAGGAAAAACTGTTTTTT
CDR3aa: CASSLVDPGEEKLFF

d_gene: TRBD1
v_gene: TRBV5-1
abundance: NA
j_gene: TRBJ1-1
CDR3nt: TGCGCCAGTGGGACAGTGGCGAACACTGAAGCTTTCTTT
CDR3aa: CASGTVANTEAFF

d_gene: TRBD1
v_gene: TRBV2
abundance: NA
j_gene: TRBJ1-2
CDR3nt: TGTGCCAGCAGTTTGTCAGGGGGCGCGGTGAATGGCTACACCTTC
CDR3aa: CASSLSGGAVNGYTF

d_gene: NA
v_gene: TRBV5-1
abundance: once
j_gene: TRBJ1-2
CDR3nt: TGCGCCAGCAGCTTGGCCGCTCTGACAACCCCTAACTATGGCTACACCTTC
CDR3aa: CASSLAALTTPNYGYTF

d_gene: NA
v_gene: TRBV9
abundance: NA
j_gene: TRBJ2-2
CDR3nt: TGTGCCAGCAGCGTAGCCGCAGGGATGGGCGGGGAGCTGTTTTTT
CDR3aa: CASSVAAGMGGELFF

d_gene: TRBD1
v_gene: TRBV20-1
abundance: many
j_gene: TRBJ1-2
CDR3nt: TGCAGTGCTAGTAAACGGGACAGGGTGAATGGCTACACCTTC
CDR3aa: CSASKRDRVNGYTF

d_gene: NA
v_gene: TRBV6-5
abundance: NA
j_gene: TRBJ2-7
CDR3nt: TGTGCCAGCACCGCAGGGTTCTACGAGCAGTACTTC
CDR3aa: CASTAGFYEQYF

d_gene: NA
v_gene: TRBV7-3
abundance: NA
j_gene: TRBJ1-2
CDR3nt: TGTGCCAGCAGCTTAAGGAGGGGAAATAACTATGGCTACACCTTC
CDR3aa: CASSLRRGNNYGYTF

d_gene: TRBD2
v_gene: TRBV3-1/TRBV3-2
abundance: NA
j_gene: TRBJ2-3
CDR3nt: TGTGCCAGCAGCCAAGCATCCTTCCTCGGGGGGGCCAGCACAGATACGCAGTATTTT
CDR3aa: CASSQASFLGGASTDTQYF

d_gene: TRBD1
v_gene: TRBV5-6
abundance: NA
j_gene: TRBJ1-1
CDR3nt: TGTGCCAGCAGCCCTAGACAGGGCCTGAACACTGAAGCTTTCTTT
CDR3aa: CASSPRQGLNTEAFF